This TCR beta chain was found in a study of siplizumab effects on memory and regulatory T cells. Overall study results and limits: Apparently more diverse than memory cells, naive T cells also seemed major alloresponse contributors. Siplizumab produced a significant drop in alloreactive sequences attributable to unstimulated CD4+ memory cells.

The data were produced by immunoSEQ multiplex PCR, yet TCRdb's version contains in-frame clones alone and is incomplete. The profile covers over 60,000 clones, with less than 95% appearing a single time and over 25% taken by the ten largest. Of note for this clone: What it recognizes is unknown.

Germline V lookup: CDR1 SEHNR, CDR2 FQNEAQ (reference sequence). CDR3 length: 13 amino acids. Trimming removed 1 base from V and 5 bases from J, with 5 bases in between. V gene TRBV7-9 combines with J gene TRBJ2-2; D is uncertain. Sequenced: CD8+ T cells sorted from blood. This receptor was obtained from a human donor in good health. CDR3 in DNA: TGTGCCAGCAGCTTAGGTGGGACCGGGGAGCTGTTTTTT. Translating it yields CASSLGGTGELFF.